Included here is one T cell receptor (beta chain) sequence, with context. Its target is unknown. V was pared by 3 bases and J by 9 bases, with 21 bases between. This CDR3 is 16 amino acids long. From germline, CDR1 is SGHVS and CDR2 FQNEAQ. Selected positively for CCR7 and CD45RO-negative, naive CD8 cells excluded terminally differentiated effector memory CD45RA+ cells. The healthy adult donors were HIV-negative and reported no recent acute infections or vaccinations. These data belong to a study of shared clonotypes between healthy human individuals. Across the study: There were three CD4 naive, three CD4 memory, two CD8 naive and one CD8 memory plates per donor. General study findings and limits: What naive subsets generally showed was a larger estimated richness than memory subsets showed. Limitation of the genetic and exposure-history diversity represented came from the few donors.

Produced via immunoSEQ multiplex PCR; TCRdb's table is partial and in-frame only. Among about 2.1 million clones listed, about 93% were seen once. The chain is built from TRBV7-8 and TRBJ2-1, with a tentative D call TRBD1 (6 bases). This clonotype originated in a young man in good health. Some clones in this sample may be carry-over from other donors' samples. Sequencing used naive CD8+ T cells from PBMCs. CDR3 loop: CASSFTTGYLGGEQFF. As DNA, the CDR3 is TGTGCCAGCAGCTTTACCACAGGGTACCTAGGAGGTGAGCAGTTCTTC.